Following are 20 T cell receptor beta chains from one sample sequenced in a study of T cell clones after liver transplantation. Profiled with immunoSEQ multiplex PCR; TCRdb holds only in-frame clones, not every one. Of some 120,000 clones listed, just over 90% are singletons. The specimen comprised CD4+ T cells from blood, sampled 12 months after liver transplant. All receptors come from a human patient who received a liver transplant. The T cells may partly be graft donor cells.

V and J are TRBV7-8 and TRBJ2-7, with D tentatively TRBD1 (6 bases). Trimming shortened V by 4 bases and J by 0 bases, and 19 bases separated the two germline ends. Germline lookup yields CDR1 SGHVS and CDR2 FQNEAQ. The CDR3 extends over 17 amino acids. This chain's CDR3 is CASSSDYLDRNSYEQYF. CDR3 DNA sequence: TGTGCCAGCAGCTCCGACTATCTCGACAGGAACTCCTACGAGCAGTACTTC.

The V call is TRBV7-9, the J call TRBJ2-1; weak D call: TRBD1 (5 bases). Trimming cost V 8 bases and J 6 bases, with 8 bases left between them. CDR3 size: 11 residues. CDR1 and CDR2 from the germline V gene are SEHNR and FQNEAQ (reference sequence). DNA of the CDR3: TGTGCCAGCCAGGGTTCCAATGAGCAGTTCTTC. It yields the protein CASQGSNEQFF.

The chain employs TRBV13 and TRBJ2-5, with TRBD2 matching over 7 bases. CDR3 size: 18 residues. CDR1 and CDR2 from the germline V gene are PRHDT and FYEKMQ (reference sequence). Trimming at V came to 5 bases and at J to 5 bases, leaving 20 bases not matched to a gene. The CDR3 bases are TGTGCCAGCAGCACCGCTCCGGGACTAAATCAAGATAGGGAGACCCAGTACTTC. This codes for CASSTAPGLNQDRETQYF.

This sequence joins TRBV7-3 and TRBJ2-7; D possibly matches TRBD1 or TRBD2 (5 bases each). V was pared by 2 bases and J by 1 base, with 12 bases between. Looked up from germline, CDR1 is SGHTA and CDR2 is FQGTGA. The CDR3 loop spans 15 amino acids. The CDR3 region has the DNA TGTGCCAGCAGCTTAGAGGGGAGCCGGTCCTACGAGCAGTACTTC. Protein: CASSLEGSRSYEQYF.

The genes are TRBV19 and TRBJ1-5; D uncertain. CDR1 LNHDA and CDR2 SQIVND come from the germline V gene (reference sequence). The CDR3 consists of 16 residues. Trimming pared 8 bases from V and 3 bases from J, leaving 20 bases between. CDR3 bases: TGTGCCAGTCTCCCGGTAGCTGGGAGGATCAATCAGCCCCAGCATTTT. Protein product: CASLPVAGRINQPQHF.

This CDR3 reads CATSRGLAGYTGELFF. The CDR3 bases are TGTGCCACCAGCAGAGGTTTGGCAGGCTACACCGGGGAGCTGTTTTTT. V gene TRBV15 combines with J gene TRBJ2-2; D is uncertain. The CDR3 covers 16 residues. Germline V gene data show CDR1 as LNHNV and CDR2 as YYDKDF (reference sequence). V lost 1 base to trimming and J lost 3 bases, with 12 bases between them.

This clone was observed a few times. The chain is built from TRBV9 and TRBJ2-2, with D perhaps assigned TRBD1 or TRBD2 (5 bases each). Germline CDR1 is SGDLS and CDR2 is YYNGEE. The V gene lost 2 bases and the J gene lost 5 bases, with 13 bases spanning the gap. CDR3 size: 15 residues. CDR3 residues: CASSVWDQGTGELFF. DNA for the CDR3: TGTGCCAGCAGCGTTTGGGACCAGGGTACCGGGGAGCTGTTTTTT.

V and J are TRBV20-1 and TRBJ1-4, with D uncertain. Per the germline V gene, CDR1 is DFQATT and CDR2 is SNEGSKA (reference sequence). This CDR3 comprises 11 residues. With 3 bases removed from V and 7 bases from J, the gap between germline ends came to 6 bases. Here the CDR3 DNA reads TGCAGTGCTAGGTCACGTGAAAAACTGTTTTTT. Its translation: CSARSREKLFF.

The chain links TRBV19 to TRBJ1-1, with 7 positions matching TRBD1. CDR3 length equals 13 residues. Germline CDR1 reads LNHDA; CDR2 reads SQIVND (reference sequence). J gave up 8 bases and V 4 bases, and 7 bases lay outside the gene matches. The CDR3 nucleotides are TGTGCCAGTAGTACGACAGGGAGAGCGGAAGCTTTCTTT. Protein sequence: CASSTTGRAEAFF.

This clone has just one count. This CDR3 is CASSYPGTSREGKDTQYF. The CDR3, as DNA: TGCGCCAGCAGCTACCCCGGGACTAGCCGAGAAGGGAAAGATACGCAGTATTTT. The chain couples TRBV5-1 to TRBJ2-3; 9 positions match TRBD2. V dropped 3 bases and J dropped 5; count of bases not matched to a gene: 16. CDR1 SGHRS and CDR2 YFSETQ come from the germline V gene. The CDR3 is 18 residues long.

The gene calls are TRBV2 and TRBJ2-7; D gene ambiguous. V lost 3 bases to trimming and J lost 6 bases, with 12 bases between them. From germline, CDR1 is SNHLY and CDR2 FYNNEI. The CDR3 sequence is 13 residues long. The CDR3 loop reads CASSERLGSEQYF. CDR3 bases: TGTGCCAGCAGTGAGAGACTGGGTTCCGAGCAGTACTTC.

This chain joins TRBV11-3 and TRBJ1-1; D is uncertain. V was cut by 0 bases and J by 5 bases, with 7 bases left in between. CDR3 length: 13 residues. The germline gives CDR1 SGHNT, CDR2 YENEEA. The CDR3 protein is CASSLERETEAFF. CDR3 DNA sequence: TGTGCCAGCAGCTTAGAGAGGGAAACTGAAGCTTTCTTT.

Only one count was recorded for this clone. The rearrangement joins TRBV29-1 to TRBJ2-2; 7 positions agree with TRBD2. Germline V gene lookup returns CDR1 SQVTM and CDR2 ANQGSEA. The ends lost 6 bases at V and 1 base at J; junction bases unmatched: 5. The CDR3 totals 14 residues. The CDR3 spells CSVPSGGNTGELFF. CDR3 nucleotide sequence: TGCAGCGTCCCCTCGGGAGGGAACACCGGGGAGCTGTTTTTT.

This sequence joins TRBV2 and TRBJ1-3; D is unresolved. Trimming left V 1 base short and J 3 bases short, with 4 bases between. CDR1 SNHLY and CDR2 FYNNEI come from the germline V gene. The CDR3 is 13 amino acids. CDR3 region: CASSEGFGNTIYF. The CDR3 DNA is TGTGCCAGCAGTGAAGGGTTTGGAAACACCATATATTTT.

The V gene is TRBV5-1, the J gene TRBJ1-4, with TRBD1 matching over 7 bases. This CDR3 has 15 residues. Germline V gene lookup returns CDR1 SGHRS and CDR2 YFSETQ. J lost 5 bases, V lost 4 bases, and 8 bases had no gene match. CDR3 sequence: CASSRVQGPNEKLFF. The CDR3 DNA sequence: TGCGCCAGCAGCAGAGTACAGGGGCCGAATGAAAAACTGTTTTTT. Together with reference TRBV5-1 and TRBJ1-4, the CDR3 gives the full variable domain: KAGVTQTPRYLIKTRGQQVTLSCSPISGHRSVSWYQQTPGQGLQFLFEYFSETQRNKGNFPGRFSGRQFSNSRSEMNVSTLELGDSALYLCASSRVQGPNEKLFFGSGTQLSVL.

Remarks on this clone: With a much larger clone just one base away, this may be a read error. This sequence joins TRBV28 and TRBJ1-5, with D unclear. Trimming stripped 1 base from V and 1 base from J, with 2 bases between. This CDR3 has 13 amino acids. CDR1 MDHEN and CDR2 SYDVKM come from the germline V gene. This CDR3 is CASSLLSNQPQHF. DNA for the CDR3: TGTGCCAGCAGTTTATTAAGCAATCAGCCCCAGCATTTT.

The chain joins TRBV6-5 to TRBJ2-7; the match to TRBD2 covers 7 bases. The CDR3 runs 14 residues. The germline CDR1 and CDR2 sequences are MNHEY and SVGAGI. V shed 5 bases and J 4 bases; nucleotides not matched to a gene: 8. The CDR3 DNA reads TGTGCCAGCAGTATACGGAGCGGGACTTACGAGCAGTACTTC. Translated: CASSIRSGTYEQYF.

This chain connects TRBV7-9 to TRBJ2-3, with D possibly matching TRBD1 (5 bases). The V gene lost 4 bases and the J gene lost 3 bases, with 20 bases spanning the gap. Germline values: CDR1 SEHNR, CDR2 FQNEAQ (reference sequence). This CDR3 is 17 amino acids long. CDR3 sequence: CASSSDIISPLTDTQYF. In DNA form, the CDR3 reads TGTGCCAGCAGCTCGGACATCATCTCCCCTTTGACAGATACGCAGTATTTT.

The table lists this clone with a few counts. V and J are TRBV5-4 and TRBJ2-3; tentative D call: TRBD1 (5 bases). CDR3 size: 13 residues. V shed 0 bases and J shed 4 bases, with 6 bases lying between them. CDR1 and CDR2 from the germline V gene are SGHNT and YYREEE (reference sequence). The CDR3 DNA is TGTGCCAGCAGCTTGGCAGGGCCAGATACGCAGTATTTT. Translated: CASSLAGPDTQYF.

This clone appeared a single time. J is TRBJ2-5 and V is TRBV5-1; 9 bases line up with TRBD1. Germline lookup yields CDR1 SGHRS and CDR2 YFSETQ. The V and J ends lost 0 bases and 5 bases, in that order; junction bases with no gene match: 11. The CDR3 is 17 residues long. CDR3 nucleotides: TGCGCCAGCAGCTTGGCCAAAACAGGGGGCCGGTTGGAGACCCAGTACTTC. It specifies CASSLAKTGGRLETQYF.